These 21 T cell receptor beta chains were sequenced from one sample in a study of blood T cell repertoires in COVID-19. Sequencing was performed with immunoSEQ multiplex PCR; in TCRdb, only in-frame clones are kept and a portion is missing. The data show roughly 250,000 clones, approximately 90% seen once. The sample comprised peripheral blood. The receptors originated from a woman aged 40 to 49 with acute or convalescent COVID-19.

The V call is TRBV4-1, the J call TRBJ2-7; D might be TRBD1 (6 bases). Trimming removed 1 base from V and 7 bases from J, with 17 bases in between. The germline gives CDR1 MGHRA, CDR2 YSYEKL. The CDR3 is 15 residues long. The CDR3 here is CASSQVWGLDEEQYV. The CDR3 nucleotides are TGCGCCAGCAGCCAAGTTTGGGGGCTGGATGAAGAGCAGTACGTC.

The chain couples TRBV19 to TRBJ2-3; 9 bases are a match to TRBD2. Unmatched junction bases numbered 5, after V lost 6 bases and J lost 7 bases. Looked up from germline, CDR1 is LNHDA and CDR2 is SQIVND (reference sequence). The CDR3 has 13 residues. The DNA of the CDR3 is TGTGCCAGTAGCGCGGGGGGGGAAAATACGCAGTATTTT. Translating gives CASSAGGENTQYF.

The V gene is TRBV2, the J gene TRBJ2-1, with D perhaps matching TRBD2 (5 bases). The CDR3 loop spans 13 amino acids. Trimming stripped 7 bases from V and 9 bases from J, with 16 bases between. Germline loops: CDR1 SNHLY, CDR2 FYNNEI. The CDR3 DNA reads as TGTGCCAGCATTTTTCCCACCGGGGTTGAGCAGTTCTTC. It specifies CASIFPTGVEQFF. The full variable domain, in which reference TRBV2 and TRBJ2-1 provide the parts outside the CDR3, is EPEVTQTPSHQVTQMGQEVILRCVPISNHLYFYWYRQILGQKVEFLVSFYNNEISEKSEIFDDQFSVERPDGSNFTLKIRSTKLEDSAMYFCASIFPTGVEQFFGPGTRLTVL.

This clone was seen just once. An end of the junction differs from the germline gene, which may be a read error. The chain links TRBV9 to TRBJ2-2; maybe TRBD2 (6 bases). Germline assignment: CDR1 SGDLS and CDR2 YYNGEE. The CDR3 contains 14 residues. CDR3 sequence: CASSVGGGTGELFF. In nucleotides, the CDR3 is TGTGCTAGCAGCGTCGGGGGAGGCACCGGGGAGCTGTTTTTT. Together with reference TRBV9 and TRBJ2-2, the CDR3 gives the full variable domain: DSGVTQTPKHLITATGQRVTLRCSPRSGDLSVYWYQQSLDQGLQFLIQYYNGEERAKGNILERFSAQQFPDLHSELNLSSLELGDSALYFCASSVGGGTGELFFGEGSRLTVL.

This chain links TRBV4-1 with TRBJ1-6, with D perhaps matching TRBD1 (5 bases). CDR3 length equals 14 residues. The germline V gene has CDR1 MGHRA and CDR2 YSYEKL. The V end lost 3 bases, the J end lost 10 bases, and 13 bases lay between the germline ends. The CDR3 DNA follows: TGCGCCAGCAGCCATCCACCCCGGGGGTCACCCCTCCACTTT. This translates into CASSHPPRGSPLHF.

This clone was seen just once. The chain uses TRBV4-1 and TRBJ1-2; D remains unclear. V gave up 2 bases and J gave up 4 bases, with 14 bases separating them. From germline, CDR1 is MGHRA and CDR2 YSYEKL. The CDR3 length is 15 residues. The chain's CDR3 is CASSQSTGVFYGYTF. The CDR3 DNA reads TGCGCCAGCAGCCAATCGACCGGGGTCTTCTATGGCTACACCTTC.

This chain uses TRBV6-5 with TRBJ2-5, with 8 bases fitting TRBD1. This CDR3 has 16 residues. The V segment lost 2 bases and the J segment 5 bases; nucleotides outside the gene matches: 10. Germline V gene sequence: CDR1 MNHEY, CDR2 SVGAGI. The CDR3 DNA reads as TGTGCCAGCAGTTACCAGGGTCCTTACAGGGGGGAGACCCAGTACTTC. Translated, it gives CASSYQGPYRGETQYF.

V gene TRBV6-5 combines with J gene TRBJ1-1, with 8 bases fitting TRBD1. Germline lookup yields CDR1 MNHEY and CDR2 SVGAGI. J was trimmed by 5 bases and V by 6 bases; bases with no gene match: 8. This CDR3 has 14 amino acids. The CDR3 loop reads CASRPLTGGTEAFF. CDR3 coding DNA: TGTGCCAGCAGGCCCCTAACAGGGGGGACTGAAGCTTTCTTT.

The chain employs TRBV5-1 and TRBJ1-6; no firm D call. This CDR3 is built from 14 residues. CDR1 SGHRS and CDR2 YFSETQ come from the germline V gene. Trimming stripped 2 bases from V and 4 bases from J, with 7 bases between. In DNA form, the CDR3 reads TGCGCCAGCAGCTTATTACAGTATAATTCACCCCTCCACTTT. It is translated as CASSLLQYNSPLHF.

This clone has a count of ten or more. CDR3 in amino acids: CASSPPPRADEQYV. In nucleotides, the CDR3 is TGTGCCAGCAGCCCACCCCCCAGGGCAGACGAGCAGTACGTC. The chain has TRBV21-1 and TRBJ2-7; the DNA was not compared with TRBD1, the D call given in the table. TRBV21-1 is assigned pseudogene status. This CDR3 is 14 amino acids long.

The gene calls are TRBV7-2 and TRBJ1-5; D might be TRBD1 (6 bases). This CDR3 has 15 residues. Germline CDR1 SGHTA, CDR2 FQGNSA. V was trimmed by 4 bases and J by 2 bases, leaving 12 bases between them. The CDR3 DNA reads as TGTGCCAGCAGCTCTTACGCAGGGGGCAATCAGCCCCAGCATTTT. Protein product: CASSSYAGGNQPQHF. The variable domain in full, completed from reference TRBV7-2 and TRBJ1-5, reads GAGVSQSPSNKVTEKGKDVELRCDPISGHTALYWYRQSLGQGLEFLIYFQGNSAPDKSGLPSDRFSAERTGGSVSTLTIQRTQQEDSAVYLCASSSYAGGNQPQHFGDGTRLSIL.

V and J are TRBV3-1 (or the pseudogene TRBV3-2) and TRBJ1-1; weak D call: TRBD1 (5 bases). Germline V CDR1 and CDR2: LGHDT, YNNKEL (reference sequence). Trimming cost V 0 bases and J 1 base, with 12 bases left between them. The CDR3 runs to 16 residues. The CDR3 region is CASSQDLLQENTEAFF. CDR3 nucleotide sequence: TGTGCCAGCAGCCAAGATCTATTACAGGAGAACACTGAAGCTTTCTTT.

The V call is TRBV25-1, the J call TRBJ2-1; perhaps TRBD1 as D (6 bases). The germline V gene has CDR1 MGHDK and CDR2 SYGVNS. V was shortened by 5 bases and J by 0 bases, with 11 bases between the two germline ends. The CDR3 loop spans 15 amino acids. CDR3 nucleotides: TGTGCCAGCAGTTTAGGACAGAGCTCCTACAATGAGCAGTTCTTC. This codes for CASSLGQSSYNEQFF. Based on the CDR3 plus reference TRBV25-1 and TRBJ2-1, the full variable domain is EADIYQTPRYLVIGTGKKITLECSQTMGHDKMYWYQQDPGMELHLIHYSYGVNSTEKGDLSSESTVSRIRTEHFPLTLESARPSHTSQYLCASSLGQSSYNEQFFGPGTRLTVL.

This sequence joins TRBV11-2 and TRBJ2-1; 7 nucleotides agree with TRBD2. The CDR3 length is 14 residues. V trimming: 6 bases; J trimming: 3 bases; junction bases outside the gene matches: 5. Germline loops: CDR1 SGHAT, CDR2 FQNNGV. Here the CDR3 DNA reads TGTGCCAGCAGGAAGAGCGGGGTCTACAATGAGCAGTTCTTC. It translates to CASRKSGVYNEQFF.

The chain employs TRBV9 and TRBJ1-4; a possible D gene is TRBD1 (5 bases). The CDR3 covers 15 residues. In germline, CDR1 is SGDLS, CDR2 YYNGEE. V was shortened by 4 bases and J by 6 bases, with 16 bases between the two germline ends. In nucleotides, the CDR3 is TGTGCCAGCAGCACTAAGCGGGACGGCCATGAAAAACTGTTTTTT. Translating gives CASSTKRDGHEKLFF.

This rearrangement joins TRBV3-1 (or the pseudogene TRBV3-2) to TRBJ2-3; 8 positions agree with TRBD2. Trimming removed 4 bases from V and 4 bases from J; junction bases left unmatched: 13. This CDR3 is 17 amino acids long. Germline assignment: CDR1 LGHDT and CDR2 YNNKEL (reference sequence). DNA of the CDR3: TGTGCCAGCAGCCGCATGGTATCGGGGGGGAGTGCAGATACGCAGTATTTT. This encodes CASSRMVSGGSADTQYF.

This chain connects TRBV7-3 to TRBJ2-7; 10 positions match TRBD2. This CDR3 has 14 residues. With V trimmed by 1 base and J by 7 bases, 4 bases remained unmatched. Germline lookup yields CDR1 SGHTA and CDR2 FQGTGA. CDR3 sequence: CASSLNPLAGEQYV. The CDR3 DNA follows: TGTGCCAGCAGCTTAAACCCACTAGCGGGAGAGCAGTACGTC.

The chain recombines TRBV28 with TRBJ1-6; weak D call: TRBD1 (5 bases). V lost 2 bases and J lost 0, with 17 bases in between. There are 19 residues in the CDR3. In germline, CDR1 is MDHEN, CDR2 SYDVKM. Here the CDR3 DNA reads TGTGCCAGCAGTTTAATAGGGGTTGCAGATAGCTCCTATAATTCACCCCTCCACTTT. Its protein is CASSLIGVADSSYNSPLHF.

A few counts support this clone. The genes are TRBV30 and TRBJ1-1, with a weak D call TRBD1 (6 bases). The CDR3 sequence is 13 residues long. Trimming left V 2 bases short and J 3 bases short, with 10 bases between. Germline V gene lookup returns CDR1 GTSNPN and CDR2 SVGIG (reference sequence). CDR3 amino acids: CAWSHGQYTEAFF. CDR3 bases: TGTGCCTGGAGTCATGGACAGTACACTGAAGCTTTCTTT.

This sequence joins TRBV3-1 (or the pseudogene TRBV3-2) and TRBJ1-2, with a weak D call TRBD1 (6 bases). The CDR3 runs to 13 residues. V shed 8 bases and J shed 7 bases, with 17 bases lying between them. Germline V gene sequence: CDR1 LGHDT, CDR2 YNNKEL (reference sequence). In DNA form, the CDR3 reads TGTGCCAGCGGACAGTCTCAAAGGAGTGGCTACACCTTC. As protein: CASGQSQRSGYTF.

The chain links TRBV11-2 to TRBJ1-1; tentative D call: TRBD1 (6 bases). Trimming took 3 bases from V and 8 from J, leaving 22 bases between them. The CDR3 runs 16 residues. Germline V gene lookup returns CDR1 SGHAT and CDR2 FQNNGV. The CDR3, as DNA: TGTGCCAGCAGCTTCGGAGCCGCGGGGGCCGGCTGGGAAGCTTTCTTT. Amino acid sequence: CASSFGAAGAGWEAFF.